Listed below are T cell receptor beta chains from one sample, sequenced in a study of CD8+ T cells in alopecia areata. TCRdb's copy holds only in-frame clones and misses some; the assay was immunoSEQ multiplex PCR. The sample holds about 150,000 clones, about 59% seen once. Material: CD8+ T cells sorted from blood, obtained at week 4, from a patient treated with tofacitinib. The receptors derive from a human donor with alopecia areata. The CDR3 runs from the conserved cysteine through the conserved F or W. Each record gives: clone size, J gene, V gene, CDR3 protein. Clone size is stated in some rows and not others, as once, few, many or a class when expanded.

clone size: NA; J gene: TRBJ1-2; V gene: TRBV6-5; CDR3 protein: CASSYSGQGSNYGYTF
clone size: NA; J gene: TRBJ1-3; V gene: TRBV30; CDR3 protein: CAWSAGQGANTIYF
clone size: NA; J gene: TRBJ2-7; V gene: TRBV13; CDR3 protein: CASSVESSSYEQYF
clone size: NA; J gene: TRBJ1-2; V gene: TRBV5-1; CDR3 protein: CASSLEGYGYTF
clone size: few; J gene: TRBJ2-1; V gene: TRBV29-1; CDR3 protein: CSVVRPRYNEQFF
clone size: few; J gene: TRBJ2-5; V gene: TRBV7-9; CDR3 protein: CASRRQGQETQYF
clone size: once; J gene: TRBJ1-5; V gene: TRBV15; CDR3 protein: CATSSPPPGLNQPQHF
clone size: NA; J gene: TRBJ2-3; V gene: TRBV2; CDR3 protein: CASKPGVVTDTQYF
clone size: NA; J gene: TRBJ2-3; V gene: TRBV6-1; CDR3 protein: CASSERGGSTDTQYF
clone size: NA; J gene: TRBJ2-7; V gene: TRBV6-6; CDR3 protein: CASSQTEDYAQYF
clone size: NA; J gene: TRBJ2-7; V gene: TRBV4-1; CDR3 protein: CASSQDHGGGSYEQYF
clone size: few; J gene: TRBJ2-5; V gene: TRBV30; CDR3 protein: CAWNFLDGQGETQYF
clone size: NA; J gene: TRBJ1-1; V gene: TRBV30; CDR3 protein: CAWSVRATALNF
clone size: few; J gene: TRBJ2-7; V gene: TRBV11-2; CDR3 protein: CASSLWDRVFHEQYF
clone size: few; J gene: TRBJ1-6; V gene: TRBV27; CDR3 protein: CASSPTGPNSPLHF
clone size: NA; J gene: TRBJ2-1; V gene: TRBV11-2; CDR3 protein: CASSFFRTNPNEQFF
clone size: NA; J gene: TRBJ1-2; V gene: TRBV30; CDR3 protein: CAWMEDGYTF
clone size: NA; J gene: TRBJ2-1; V gene: TRBV29-1; CDR3 protein: CSVDGQGAYNEQFF
clone size: few; J gene: TRBJ2-2; V gene: TRBV29-1; CDR3 protein: CSGLAGDTGELFF
clone size: NA; J gene: TRBJ1-5; V gene: TRBV6-5; CDR3 protein: CASSYREGNQPQHF
clone size: few; J gene: TRBJ2-7; V gene: TRBV5-6; CDR3 protein: CASSGGTEVSYEQYF
clone size: NA; J gene: TRBJ2-7; V gene: TRBV5-1; CDR3 protein: CASSSYRDRAEQYF
clone size: once; J gene: TRBJ2-7; V gene: TRBV25-1; CDR3 protein: CASSYSGPTYEQYF
clone size: NA; J gene: TRBJ2-1; V gene: TRBV6-5; CDR3 protein: CASSYGQGIYNEQFF
clone size: NA; J gene: TRBJ1-6; V gene: TRBV4-1; CDR3 protein: CASSPVGEVRALHF
clone size: NA; J gene: TRBJ2-7; V gene: TRBV27; CDR3 protein: CASSSSTGFYEQYF
clone size: NA; J gene: TRBJ2-5; V gene: TRBV4-1; CDR3 protein: CASSSTGTPQETQYF
clone size: NA; J gene: TRBJ2-1; V gene: TRBV27; CDR3 protein: CASSLLGTASYNEQFF
clone size: NA; J gene: TRBJ2-7; V gene: TRBV30; CDR3 protein: CAWSVTPGRSYEQYF
clone size: once; J gene: TRBJ1-1; V gene: TRBV6-6; CDR3 protein: CASSYTEGDTEAFF
clone size: NA; J gene: TRBJ2-3; V gene: TRBV9; CDR3 protein: CASSPSLANTQYF
clone size: NA; J gene: TRBJ2-2; V gene: TRBV5-1; CDR3 protein: CASTDRKNTGELFF
clone size: few; J gene: TRBJ1-4; V gene: TRBV4-1; CDR3 protein: CASSQDPGTGAEKLFF
clone size: NA; J gene: TRBJ1-5; V gene: TRBV9; CDR3 protein: CASSAGADTNQPQHF
clone size: NA; J gene: TRBJ1-1; V gene: TRBV19; CDR3 protein: CASIQRTGVNTEAFF
clone size: NA; J gene: TRBJ2-5; V gene: TRBV7-9; CDR3 protein: CASSRDSQETQYF
clone size: NA; J gene: TRBJ2-1; V gene: TRBV7-9; CDR3 protein: CASSPNMDYYNEQFF
clone size: NA; J gene: TRBJ2-5; V gene: TRBV7-2; CDR3 protein: CASSLPRGRGETQYF
clone size: NA; J gene: TRBJ2-7; V gene: TRBV14; CDR3 protein: CASSQDGLQYF